This T cell receptor beta chain was recovered during a study of T cells after yellow fever vaccination. Study-level findings and limits: Compared with primary, the secondary response was weaker and peaked at day 5, not 15.

TCR cDNA, made by 5'RACE template switching, carried an added universal primer site and UMIs. Each CDR3 protein is one row after TCRdb ran MiXCR on the 5' RACE reads. The sample has under 300,000 distinct CDR3 sequences, about an eighth seen once; the top ten hold 0.4% to 0.55%. The CDR3 runs 12 residues. V was trimmed by 8 bases and J by 3 bases, leaving 10 bases between them. Looked up from germline, CDR1 is MNHEY and CDR2 is SVGAGI. This clonotype came up a few times. What it binds is not known. The sequenced sample was CD4+ T cells sorted from PBMCs, obtained 45 days after the yellow fever booster vaccination. The TCR comes from a man aged 25-45 years who received the YFV17D yellow fever vaccine. This chain connects TRBV6-5 to TRBJ1-2; D call uncertain. The CDR3 DNA reads TGTGCCAGCGGAGAGGGAGACTATGGCTACACCTTC. Translation gives CASGEGDYGYTF.